Reported below is one TCR beta chain. This clonotype has a count of ten or more. Its antigen has not been determined. Base qualities are not recorded, but no much larger clone differs from it by a single base. The germline V gene yields MGHRA for CDR1 and YSYEKL for CDR2. Taken from cysteine to phenylalanine, the CDR3 has 15 residues. The only DNA kept is the CDR3, 45 bases in frame from the first base. Ends trimmed: V by 4 bases, J by 2 bases; bases unmatched to a gene: 6. This entry belongs to a study of low-dose radiotherapy and immunotherapy resistance in tumors (dated by TCRdb to between 2021 and 2022). With respect to the entire study: In Cohort 1, each fraction delivered 0.5 Gy every 2 weeks, and the prescribed total PTV dose was 6.5 Gy. Randomization of trial participants into treatment groups was not performed. Patients took aspirin 300 mg orally once daily for four cycles, starting on cycle 1 day 1. In Cohort 2, 1 Gy per fraction was delivered every two weeks, for a total of 13 Gy over 26 weeks. Cyclophosphamide 200 mg/m2 was administered intravenously every two weeks, one day before each radiation and immunotherapy administration. Eight patients were included in the translational analysis: three from the first dose cohort and the first five from the second dose cohort. Nivolumab and ipilimumab were both given intravenously, with nivolumab at a 240 mg flat dose every two weeks and ipilimumab at 1 mg/kg every six weeks.

The sequencer was an Illumina HiSeq 2500. First-strand cDNA was synthesized using Superscript III and a set of TRAV- and TRBV-specific primers, so that both TCRalpha and TCRbeta chains were covered. An approximately 20-cycle PCR with Phusion amplified the TCRs, pairing a constant-region primer with the adapter that was attached to the V primers. The isolated mRNA was amplified using the MessageAmp II aRNA Amplification Kit, with in vitro transcription performed for about 16 hours at 37 degrees C. The Dynabeads mRNA DIRECT Purification Kit was used to isolate mRNA for TCR sequencing. A second approximately 25-cycle Phusion PCR added indexed Illumina adapters, and products were purified with AMPure XP beads. The authors' pipeline ran thus. Custom Perl scripts were used to pool TCR sequences that encoded the same protein, to remove out-of-frame sequences, and to calculate the abundance of each clonotype. TCR sequences supported by only a single read were excluded from analysis. Repertoire metrics included Shannon entropy, Gini index, clonality, richness, and frequency of TCRs shared between repertoires. Starting from the raw public reads, TCRdb applied fastp trimming at Q25, assembled clones with MiXCR and retained in-frame beta chains. Under each unique CDR3 protein, matching rows form one entry showing the most common genes and DNA. Here the V and J calls rest on TCRdb's processing, not on the authors' analysis. The sample data list approximately 42,000 distinct CDR3 sequences, and 25% to 30% of these were observed just once. Clones ranked in the top ten supply around 9.1% of the sample.

The label giving this sample's time point can be read as: after trial treatment. The treatment or condition label corresponds to: LDRT plus nivolumab, ipilimumab, low-dose cyclophosphamide and aspirin (RACIN trial). The donors came from RACIN, which was a single-arm phase I dose-escalation trial that paired nivolumab and ipilimumab with aspirin, low-dose cyclophosphamide and low-dose radiotherapy. To be eligible, a patient needed to have an advanced solid tumor that was TIL-negative. Here the chain combines TRBV4-1 and TRBJ2-5; 8 bases in the middle match TRBD2. Material: PBMCs, obtained after low-dose radiotherapy plus immunotherapy. The TCR comes from a male donor with prostate cancer. The sequenced DNA: TGCGCCAGCAGCCTAGCGGGGAGTCATCAAGAGACCCAGTACTTC. The translation is CASSLAGSHQETQYF.